This T cell receptor beta chain was observed in a study of CD8+ T cells in alopecia areata. General study results and limits: Scalp clonality and expanded CD8+ clones among the top 100 were significantly decreased by tofacitinib.

Isolated RNA was reverse transcribed into cDNA used as the sequencing template. Assay used: immunoSEQ multiplex PCR; TCRdb lists only in-frame clones, some missing. The sample contains about 88,000 clones, roughly 45% of which appear only once. Documented treatment: oral pan-JAK inhibitor, 5-10 mg twice daily. The CDR3 covers 13 residues. V was shortened by 1 base and J by 1 base, with 8 bases between the two germline ends. Germline V CDR1 and CDR2: SQVTM, ANQGSEA. Only a few counts were recorded for this clone. What it binds is unknown. The chain links TRBV29-1 to TRBJ2-7; D not resolved. The sample in question was CD8+ T cells sorted from blood, obtained at week 24, from a patient treated with tofacitinib. The origin of this receptor is a human donor with alopecia areata. CDR3 DNA: TGCAGCGTTGAAGGGAAGGATTCCTACGAGCAGTACTTC. Residues: CSVEGKDSYEQYF.